This T cell receptor beta chain came from a study of technical replicates of blood from a handful of donors. Using immunoSEQ multiplex PCR, the repertoire was profiled, and TCRdb retains in-frame clones only, with some absent. The sample gives about 73,000 clones, 90% to 95% of which show up once; approximately 4.6% is in the top ten. Material: PBMCs. This receptor was obtained from a human donor in good health. Some clones in this sample may be carry-over from other donors' samples.

CDR3 in DNA: TGTGCCAGCAGCTTAGGACAAACAGATACGCAGTATTTT. Translating gives CASSLGQTDTQYF. This chain connects TRBV7-3 to TRBJ2-3, with D perhaps matching TRBD1 (5 bases). The CDR3 sequence is 13 residues long. Germline-derived CDR1 and CDR2 are SGHTA and FQGTGA. V shed 2 bases and J shed 3 bases, with 6 bases lying between them.